The source of this T cell receptor beta chain is a study of lymphopenia after photon versus proton radiotherapy. Profiling relied on immunoSEQ multiplex PCR, and the TCRdb table lists in-frame clones only, not all of them. The sample has 70,000 or so clones, about 90% seen once. This clone has just one count. Its matching antigen is unknown. General study findings and limits: Proton therapy kept repertoires fairly stable, unlike photons, which gained effector/memory cells. After lymphocyte nadir, photon-treated repertoires showed oligoclonal expansion, especially CD8+ Temra. Only patients who died were analyzed for survival; proton advantage is unproven. A bigger post-nadir fall in TCR diversity correlated inversely with survival time in deceased patients.

Per the germline V gene, CDR1 is SGHAT and CDR2 is FQNNGV. V dropped 5 bases and J dropped 7; count of bases not matched to a gene: 16. The CDR3 spans 17 residues. The chain recombines TRBV11-2 with TRBJ2-1; TRBD2 matches 8 bases. Specimen: peripheral blood, collected from a patient treated with photon-based radiotherapy. This sequence originates from a woman aged 40 to 49 with cholangiocarcinoma. CDR3 DNA: TGTGCCAGCAGCCCCCCCCTAGGAGCGGGGGAGGGGAATGAGCAGTTCTTC. Translated, it gives CASSPPLGAGEGNEQFF.